Below, 27 T cell receptor beta chains from the same sample are listed, as sequenced in a study of breast tumors, draining lymph nodes, adjacent tissues. TCRdb re-analysed the multiplex PCR reads in MiXCR, keeping a single row per CDR3 protein. The data show tens of thousands of distinct CDR3 sequences, 45% to 60% seen once. Sequencing was performed on breast tumor tissue. Source of these receptors: a female donor with breast cancer. Some clones in this sample may be carry-over from other donors' samples.

The V gene is TRBV7-2, the J gene TRBJ2-7, with 12 nucleotides matching TRBD2. The length of the CDR3 is 14 residues. The V gene's germline CDR1 is SGHTA and CDR2 FQGNSA. V lost 5 bases to trimming and J lost 2 bases; unmatched junction nucleotides: 1. The CDR3 is CASSRLAGAYEQYF. In nucleotides, the CDR3 is TGTGCCAGCAGCCGACTAGCGGGGGCCTACGAGCAGTACTTC.

The chain uses TRBV12-3 or TRBV12-4 and TRBJ2-5; TRBD2 matches 9 bases. CDR3 length: 13 amino acids. V lost 7 bases, J lost 7 bases, and 7 bases stayed unmatched. DNA of the CDR3: TGTGCCAGCACCTGGACTAGCGTCGGGACCCAGTACTTC. This codes for CASTWTSVGTQYF.

This clonotype was observed a single time. This chain links TRBV2 with TRBJ1-2, with D perhaps TRBD1 (6 bases). In germline, CDR1 is SNHLY, CDR2 FYNNEI. V shed 4 bases and J shed 7 bases, with 13 bases lying between them. CDR3 size: 13 residues. The CDR3 DNA reads TGTGCCAGCAGTGCCTCGGGGGCTCGTGGCTACACCTTC. Its translation: CASSASGARGYTF.

There are many counts of this clonotype. This chain connects TRBV6-5 to TRBJ1-5; weak D call: TRBD1 (5 bases). The CDR3 sequence is 13 residues long. Germline V gene lookup returns CDR1 MNHEY and CDR2 SVGAGI. Between the trimmed V and J ends, which lost 0 bases and 7 bases, there was a span of 7 bases. The CDR3 DNA sequence: TGTGCCAGCAGTTACTCTTGGGGCCAGCCCCAGCATTTT. This encodes CASSYSWGQPQHF.

This clonotype was recorded only once. The chain joins TRBV2 to TRBJ2-1, with 12 nucleotides matching TRBD2. Trimming cost V 0 bases and J 7 bases; bases outside gene matches: 4. The CDR3 runs 16 residues. The germline CDR1 and CDR2 sequences are SNHLY and FYNNEI. The CDR3 is CASSEAVLAGGNEQFF. CDR3 nucleotide sequence: TGTGCCAGCAGTGAAGCTGTACTAGCGGGGGGAAATGAGCAGTTCTTC.

DNA for the CDR3: TGTGCCAGTAGTATAGATATCGAGGGGGCGTGGACCGGGGAGCTGTTTTTT. Amino acids: CASSIDIEGAWTGELFF. J is TRBJ2-2 and V is TRBV19, with 7 bases identical to TRBD1. V shed 0 bases and J 5 bases; nucleotides not matched to a gene: 9. Germline CDR1 and CDR2: LNHDA and SQIVND (reference sequence). CDR3 length: 17 residues.

This clonotype was seen many times. V is TRBV28 and J is TRBJ2-3; the D call may be TRBD1 or TRBD2 (5 bases each). V lost 6 bases and J 5 bases, leaving 18 bases between the germline ends. The CDR3 is 15 amino acids. The germline CDR1 and CDR2 sequences are MDHEN and SYDVKM. The CDR3: CASSTTGTMLDTQYF. In DNA form, the CDR3 reads TGTGCCAGCAGCACGACCGGGACGATGCTAGATACGCAGTATTTT.

Comments on this clonotype: The conserved final phenylalanine or tryptophan is absent from the CDR3, which likely points to a read error. The DNA is left out, because the CDR3 cannot be placed on it with certainty; the CDR3 is given as TCRdb lists it. The V call is TRBV6-5, the J call TRBJ1-3. Inclusive of both ends, the CDR3 amounts to 10 amino acids. Germline V gene sequence: CDR1 MNHEY, CDR2 SVGAGI. The CDR3 reads CASSHGTSYT.

This clonotype was seen a few times. V is TRBV20-1 and J is TRBJ1-4; D ambiguous. Trimming left V 7 bases short and J 12 bases short, with 27 bases between. CDR1 is DFQATT, CDR2 SNEGSKA, per germline (reference sequence). This CDR3 spans 15 amino acids. The CDR3 sequence: CSVPSTVDLAAELFF. The CDR3, as DNA: TGCAGTGTTCCATCGACCGTCGACTTAGCGGCGGAACTGTTTTTT.

The V and J genes are TRBV29-1 and TRBJ2-1; 15 nucleotides agree with TRBD2. The CDR3 contains 15 residues. Trimming took 5 bases from V and 3 from J; bases not matched to a gene: 2. Germline-derived CDR1 and CDR2 are SQVTM and ANQGSEA. CDR3 DNA: TGCAGCGTTTGGACTAGCGGGAGGGACTACAATGAGCAGTTCTTC. This sequence encodes CSVWTSGRDYNEQFF.

This sequence joins TRBV28 and TRBJ2-1; 10 bases agree with TRBD1. J was trimmed by 5 bases and V by 5 bases; bases with no gene match: 9. The CDR3 covers 16 residues. CDR1 is MDHEN, CDR2 SYDVKM, per germline. The CDR3 region is CASSRSGTGVNNEQFF. The CDR3, as DNA: TGTGCCAGCAGTAGATCCGGGACAGGGGTTAACAATGAGCAGTTCTTC.

The CDR3: CASSLGGQGYEQYF. The CDR3 DNA follows: TGCGCCAGCAGCTTGGGGGGACAGGGGTACGAGCAGTACTTC. The chain joins TRBV5-1 to TRBJ2-7; 10 bases match TRBD1. The germline CDR1 and CDR2 sequences are SGHRS and YFSETQ. V dropped 0 bases and J dropped 4; count of bases not matched to a gene: 1. This CDR3 comprises 14 residues.

V is TRBV10-3 and J is TRBJ1-2; a weak D match, TRBD1 (5 bases). Germline CDR1 and CDR2: ENHRY and SYGVKD. The length of the CDR3 is 13 residues. Trimming pared 2 bases from V and 4 bases from J, leaving 8 bases between. The CDR3 nucleotides are TGTGCCATCAGTGAGACAGGATCCTATGGCTACACCTTC. Amino acid sequence: CAISETGSYGYTF.

This clonotype was recorded at least ten times. V gene TRBV28 combines with J gene TRBJ1-2, with unresolved D. V was clipped by 3 bases and J by 4 bases, with 9 bases between them. The germline CDR1 and CDR2 sequences are MDHEN and SYDVKM. CDR3 length: 13 residues. The CDR3 DNA reads as TGTGCCAGCAGTTTGGCTGGACCCTATGGCTACACCTTC. Translating gives CASSLAGPYGYTF.

The rearrangement joins TRBV6-1 to TRBJ2-3; D tentatively reads TRBD1 or TRBD2 (5 bases each). Germline V gene data show CDR1 as MNHNS and CDR2 as SASEGT. The germline V and J ends were trimmed by 10 bases and 0 bases, with 14 bases remaining between them. The CDR3 contains 14 residues. The DNA of the CDR3 is TGTGCCACCAGGCTCGGGGCTAGCACAGATACGCAGTATTTT. It translates to CATRLGASTDTQYF.

The chain combines TRBV15 with TRBJ1-6; weak D call: TRBD1 (5 bases). V lost 2 bases, J lost 1 base, and 18 bases lay in between. The CDR3 length is 19 residues. From germline, CDR1 is LNHNV and CDR2 YYDKDF (reference sequence). The CDR3 sequence: CATSRPLNRFSSYNSPLHF. The CDR3 region has the DNA TGTGCCACCAGCAGACCTCTCAACAGGTTTTCTTCCTATAATTCACCCCTCCACTTT.

The genes are TRBV5-1 and TRBJ2-2, with D hard to call. The ends were cut back, 0 bases at V and 1 base at J, with 7 bases in the middle. Germline CDR1 SGHRS, CDR2 YFSETQ. The CDR3 runs to 15 residues. CDR3: CASSLAVKNTGELFF. CDR3 DNA sequence: TGCGCCAGCAGCTTGGCGGTGAAGAACACCGGGGAGCTGTTTTTT.

On this clonotype: It is likely a read error, because the conserved phenylalanine at the end of the CDR3 is missing. The rearrangement links TRBV7-9 to TRBJ2-3, with 7 positions matching TRBD2. The CDR3 sequence is 14 residues long. Germline loops: CDR1 SEHNR, CDR2 FQNEAQ (reference sequence). The CDR3 DNA reads TGTGCTAGCAGCCCGACGGGGGGTGCAGATACGCAGTATCTT. Translation: CASSPTGGADTQYL.

V gene TRBV9 combines with J gene TRBJ1-5, with 9 bases lining up with TRBD1. V trimming: 9 bases; J trimming: 7 bases; junction bases outside the gene matches: 14. This CDR3 is 15 amino acids long. The germline V gene has CDR1 SGDLS and CDR2 YYNGEE. The CDR3 bases are TGTGCCATCGGGAAAGGGACAGGGTCGGAGCAGCCCCAGCATTTT. Its protein is CAIGKGTGSEQPQHF.

The chain has TRBV29-1 and TRBJ1-4; D gene uncertain. This CDR3 is built from 13 residues. From germline, CDR1 is SQVTM and CDR2 ANQGSEA. Trimming cost V 8 bases and J 0 bases, with 10 bases left between them. CDR3 protein: CSTRDTTNEKLFF. The CDR3 DNA is TGCAGCACCCGGGATACAACTAATGAAAAACTGTTTTTT.

This clonotype has at least ten counts. The V gene is TRBV6-5, the J gene TRBJ2-3; TRBD1 matches at 10 bases. Germline lookup yields CDR1 MNHEY and CDR2 SVGAGI. The ends lost 5 bases at V and 4 bases at J; junction bases unmatched: 9. The CDR3 has 16 residues. The DNA for the CDR3 is TGTGCCAGCAGTCACCGGGGGACAGGGGCCCCAGATACGCAGTATTTT. Its translation: CASSHRGTGAPDTQYF.

The V and J genes are TRBV11-2 and TRBJ2-1; D not certain. Between the trimmed V and J ends, which lost 5 bases and 5 bases, there was a span of 4 bases. CDR3 size: 11 residues. Germline V lookup: CDR1 SGHAT, CDR2 FQNNGV. This CDR3 is CASSANNEQFF. In DNA form, the CDR3 reads TGTGCCAGCAGCGCCAACAATGAGCAGTTCTTC.

The genes are TRBV7-2 and TRBJ1-6; 8 bases fit TRBD1. Unmatched junction bases numbered 7, after V lost 5 bases and J lost 7 bases. Germline CDR1 SGHTA, CDR2 FQGNSA. CDR3 length equals 15 residues. The CDR3 DNA reads TGTGCCAGCAGCCGTCCCCGGACAGGGAATTCACCCCTCCACTTT. It codes for CASSRPRTGNSPLHF.

This clonotype has a count of ten or more. V gene TRBV18 combines with J gene TRBJ2-3; D gene uncertain. Germline V CDR1 and CDR2: KGHSH, LQKENI. Deletions cut 4 bases from V and 1 base from J, with 0 bases between. The CDR3 length is 11 residues. Here the CDR3 DNA reads TGTGCCAGCTCACGCACAGATACGCAGTATTTT. This encodes CASSRTDTQYF. Full variable domain (missing parts from reference TRBV18 and TRBJ2-3): NAGVMQNPRHLVRRRGQEARLRCSPMKGHSHVYWYRQLPEEGLKFMVYLQKENIIDESGMPKERFSAEFPKEGPSILRIQQVVRGDSAAYFCASSRTDTQYFGPGTRLTVL.

Concerning this clonotype: This may arise from a read error, as a much more abundant clone is one base away. CDR3 coding DNA: TGTGCCAGCAGCTTAGAACGAGCTTACGAGCAGTACTTC. Amino acid sequence: CASSLERAYEQYF. V usage is TRBV7-2 and J usage is TRBJ2-7; D gene uncertain. The CDR3 is 13 residues long. V lost 1 base to trimming and J lost 4 bases, with 8 bases between them. The germline V gene encodes CDR1 SGHTA and CDR2 FQGNSA.

As to this clonotype: At one end the junction does not follow the germline gene, possibly because of a read error. The chain recombines TRBV7-2 with TRBJ1-5; D is undetermined. From germline, CDR1 is SGHTA and CDR2 FQGNSA. The CDR3 sequence is 8 residues long. The CDR3 sequence: CASSPQIF. For the CDR3, the DNA is TGTGCCAGCAGCCCCCAGATTTTT.

This clonotype was seen a few times. An end of the junction differs from the germline gene, which may be a read error. V is TRBV4-2 and J is TRBJ1-4; TRBD1 might be the D (6 bases). From germline, CDR1 is LGHNA and CDR2 YNFKEQ. This CDR3 is built from 17 residues. The CDR3 DNA sequence: TGTGCCAGCAGCCAACGCAGGGGAGAAGGAACTAATGAGAAACTGTCTTTT. Its protein product is CASSQRRGEGTNEKLSF.